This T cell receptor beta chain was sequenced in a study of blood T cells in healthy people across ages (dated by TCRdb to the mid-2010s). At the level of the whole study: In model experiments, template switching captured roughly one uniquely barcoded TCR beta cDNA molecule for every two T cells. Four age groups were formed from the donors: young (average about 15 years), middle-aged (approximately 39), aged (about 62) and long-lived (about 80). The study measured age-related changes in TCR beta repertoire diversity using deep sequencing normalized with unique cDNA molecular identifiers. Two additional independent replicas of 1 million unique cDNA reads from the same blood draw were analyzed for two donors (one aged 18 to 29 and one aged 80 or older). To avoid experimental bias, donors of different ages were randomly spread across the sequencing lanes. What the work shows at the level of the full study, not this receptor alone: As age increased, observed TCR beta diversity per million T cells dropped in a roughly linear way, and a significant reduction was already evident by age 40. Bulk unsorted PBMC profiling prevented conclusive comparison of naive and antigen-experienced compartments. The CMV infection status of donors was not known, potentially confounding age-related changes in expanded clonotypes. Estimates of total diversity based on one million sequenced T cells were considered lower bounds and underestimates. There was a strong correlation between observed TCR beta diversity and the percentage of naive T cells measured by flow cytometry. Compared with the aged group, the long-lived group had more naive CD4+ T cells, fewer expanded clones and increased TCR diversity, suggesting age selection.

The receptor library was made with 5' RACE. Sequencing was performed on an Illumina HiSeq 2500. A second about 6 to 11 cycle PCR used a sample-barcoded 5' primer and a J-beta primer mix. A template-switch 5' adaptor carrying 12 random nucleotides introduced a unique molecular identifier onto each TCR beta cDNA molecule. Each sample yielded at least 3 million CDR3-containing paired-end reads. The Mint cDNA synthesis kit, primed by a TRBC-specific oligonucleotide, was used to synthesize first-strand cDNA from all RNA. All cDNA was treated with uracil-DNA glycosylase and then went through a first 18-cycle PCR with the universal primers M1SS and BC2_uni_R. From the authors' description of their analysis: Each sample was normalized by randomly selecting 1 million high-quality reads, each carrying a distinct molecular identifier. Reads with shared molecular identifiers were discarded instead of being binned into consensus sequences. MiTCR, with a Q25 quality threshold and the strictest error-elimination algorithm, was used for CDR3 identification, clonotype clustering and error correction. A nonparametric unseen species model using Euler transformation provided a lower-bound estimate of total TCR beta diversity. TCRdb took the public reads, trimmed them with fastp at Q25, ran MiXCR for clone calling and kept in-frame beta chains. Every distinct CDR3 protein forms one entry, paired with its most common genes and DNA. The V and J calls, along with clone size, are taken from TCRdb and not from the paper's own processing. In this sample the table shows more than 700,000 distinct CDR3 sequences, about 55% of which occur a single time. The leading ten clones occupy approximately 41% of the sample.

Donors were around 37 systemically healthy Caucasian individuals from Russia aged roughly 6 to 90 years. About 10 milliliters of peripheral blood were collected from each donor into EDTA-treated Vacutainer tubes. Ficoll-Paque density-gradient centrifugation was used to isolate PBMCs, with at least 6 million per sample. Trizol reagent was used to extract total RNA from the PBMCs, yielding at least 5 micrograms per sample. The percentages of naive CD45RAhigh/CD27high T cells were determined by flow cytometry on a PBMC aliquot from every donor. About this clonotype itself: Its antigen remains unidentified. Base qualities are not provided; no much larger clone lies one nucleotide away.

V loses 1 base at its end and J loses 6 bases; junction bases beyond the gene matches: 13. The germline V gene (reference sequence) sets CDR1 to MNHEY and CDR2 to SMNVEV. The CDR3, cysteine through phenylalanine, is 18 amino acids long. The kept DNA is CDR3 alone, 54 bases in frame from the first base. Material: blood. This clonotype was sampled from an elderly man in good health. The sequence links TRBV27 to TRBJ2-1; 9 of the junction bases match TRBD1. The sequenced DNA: TGTGCCAGCAGTTTATTCTGGGACAGGGAGGTTGGGTTCAATGAGCAGTTCTTC. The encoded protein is CASSLFWDREVGFNEQFF.